Listed here are 5 T cell receptor beta chains from one sample, sequenced in a study of identical twins. A single record per CDR3 protein comes from TCRdb applying MiXCR to the 5' RACE reads. The data contain around 280,000 distinct CDR3 sequences, approximately 8.5% of them singletons. This sample was shared with a second study, whose subject was yellow fever vaccine responses in identical twins.

Material for sequencing was memory (CD45RO+) T cells sorted from blood. The source of these receptors is a woman between 18 and 30 years old in good health.

The chain has TRBV7-3 and TRBJ2-3, with a tentative D call TRBD1 (6 bases). The CDR3 loop spans 15 amino acids. Trimming took 2 bases from V and 3 from J, leaving 12 bases between them. CDR1 SGHTA and CDR2 FQGTGA come from the germline V gene. The CDR3 loop reads CASSLDSGVTDTQYF. In nucleotides, the CDR3 is TGTGCCAGCAGCTTAGATTCAGGGGTGACAGATACGCAGTATTTT.

The sample holds a few counts of this clonotype. The chain has TRBV2 and TRBJ2-3; D is perhaps TRBD1 (5 bases). This CDR3 has 14 amino acids. Germline V gene data show CDR1 as SNHLY and CDR2 as FYNNEI. The V end lost 7 bases, the J end lost 5 bases, and 16 bases lay between the germline ends. CDR3: CASTGSGAGDTQYF. DNA for the CDR3: TGTGCCAGCACCGGTTCTGGGGCTGGAGATACGCAGTATTTT.

In its sample, this clonotype was seen a few times. The chain uses TRBV29-1 and TRBJ2-7; 11 bases are shared with TRBD1. Germline lookup yields CDR1 SQVTM and CDR2 ANQGSEA. The length of the CDR3 is 14 residues. Trimming removed 3 bases from V and 3 bases from J; junction bases left unmatched: 4. CDR3 DNA sequence: TGCAGCGTTGACAGCGGGACAGGGGGCTACGAGCAGTACTTC. This encodes CSVDSGTGGYEQYF.

This clonotype was seen repeatedly, ten times or more. V is TRBV11-2 and J is TRBJ2-4; 8 nucleotides align to TRBD2. The CDR3 length is 15 residues. With 6 bases clipped from V and 2 bases from J, the junction kept 6 bases outside the gene matches. The germline V gene encodes CDR1 SGHAT and CDR2 FQNNGV. In DNA, the CDR3 is TGTGCCAGCAGGGCCCCGGGGGGGTCCAAAAACATTCAGTACTTC. Protein sequence: CASRAPGGSKNIQYF.

This clonotype was observed a handful of times. This chain links TRBV6-5 with TRBJ1-2; the D gene is possibly TRBD1 (5 bases). Trimming took 7 bases from V and 3 from J, leaving 9 bases between them. The germline gives CDR1 MNHEY, CDR2 SVGAGI. This CDR3 comprises 12 residues. The CDR3 spells CASKQGDYGYTF. CDR3 coding DNA: TGTGCCAGCAAGCAGGGAGACTATGGCTACACCTTC.